This TCR beta chain was obtained from a study of cytotoxic CD8 clonotypes in ibrutinib-treated CLL. On the study more broadly: Of a cohort that held about 12 relapsed/refractory and 15 treatment-naive patients, 17 to 18 were IGHV unmutated.

Only a few counts were recorded for this clone. Between the trimmed V and J ends, which lost 1 base and 6 bases, there was a span of 13 bases. Germline values: CDR1 MGHRA, CDR2 YSYEKL. This CDR3 spans 14 amino acids. The source of roughly 1.9 micrograms of genomic DNA for TCR beta libraries was cryopreserved PBMCs. Repertoires were generated with immunoSEQ multiplex PCR, while TCRdb's copy carries only in-frame clones and drops some. The table shows approximately 350,000 clones, with roughly 67% occurring only once. The sequence came from a human donor with chronic lymphocytic leukemia. The chain couples TRBV4-1 to TRBJ2-7, with D tentatively TRBD1 (6 bases). The material sequenced was PBMCs, taken after 36 months of ibrutinib treatment. CDR3 in DNA: TGCGCCAGCAGCCAAGGGTGGGGGCTGTTCGAGCAGTACTTC. Translation gives CASSQGWGLFEQYF.